By sample share, the clone carrying this TCR beta chain is medium-sized. Its antigen is still unknown. The sample comes from a study of spatial heterogeneity in lung cancer. Points from the study as a whole: Higher tumor mutation counts went along with higher counts of expanded intratumoral alpha and beta TCRs.

V lost 1 base and J lost 9; bases outside the gene matches: 12. Germline V gene sequence: CDR1 LGHDT, CDR2 YNNKEL (reference sequence). The length of the CDR3 is 17 residues. TCRdb fed the 5' RACE reads into MiXCR, producing one record per CDR3 protein. Among 3,700 or so distinct CDR3 sequences listed, about an eighth were seen once. The sample's time point: sample taken at primary tumor resection. Specimen: lung tumor tissue, collected at surgery. This TCR was recovered from a female donor with early-stage non-small cell lung cancer. The chain couples TRBV3-1 to TRBJ2-1; 10 bases match TRBD2. The CDR3 nucleotides read TGTGCCAGCAGCCAAGGACCGGGACTAGCGACGGGGAGTGAGCAGTTCTTC. Its translation: CASSQGPGLATGSEQFF.